This TCR beta chain was recorded in a study of blood T cells in healthy people across ages. Findings of the study overall: The study found TCR beta diversity correlated strongly with naive T cell percentage.

The use of a sample-barcoded 5' primer and a J-beta primer mix characterized a second PCR of roughly 7 to 12 cycles. MiXCR, run by TCRdb on the 5' RACE reads, gives a single entry per CDR3 protein. There are 1 million or so distinct CDR3 sequences in the sample; less than 50% occur only once, and approximately 17% lies in the top ten. Concerning this clonotype: Its antigen is currently unknown.

V dropped 1 base and J dropped 10 bases, with 16 bases sitting between them. The CDR3 has 14 amino acids. The germline CDR1 and CDR2 sequences are LNHNV and YYDKDF (reference sequence). The V gene is TRBV15, the J gene TRBJ1-1; D possibly corresponds to TRBD1 (5 bases). The sequenced sample was blood. The sequence came from a woman aged 55-69 years in good health. The CDR3 protein is CATSRGGTGSGAFF. CDR3 DNA: TGTGCCACCAGCAGAGGAGGGACGGGTTCGGGAGCTTTCTTT.